A selection of T cell receptor beta chains follows, all from one sample in a study of blood T cell repertoires in COVID-19. Data came from immunoSEQ multiplex PCR; TCRdb stores just in-frame clones and leaves some out. This table has 95,000 to 100,000 clones, 84% appearing once. The sample taken for sequencing was peripheral blood. These receptors came from a human donor in a cohort sampled during active COVID-19. Both conserved end residues are part of each CDR3. Each record gives: clone size, V gene, J gene, D gene, CDR3 protein, CDR3 DNA. The D gene is left open where the match is weak. Part of the rows lack a size; the others show once, few, many or a class for expanded clones.

medium-sized	TRBV4-1	TRBJ1-2	.	CASSQDQGLDYGYTF	TGCGCCAGCAGCCAGGATCAGGGTTTAGACTATGGCTACACCTTC
few	TRBV7-9	TRBJ2-1	TRBD2	CASSFLAGGDNEQFF	TGTGCCAGCAGCTTTCTAGCGGGAGGGGACAATGAGCAGTTCTTC
.	TRBV5-4	TRBJ2-1	TRBD2	CASSLGGLAGRGEQFF	TGTGCCAGCAGCTTGGGGGGACTAGCGGGCCGGGGTGAGCAGTTCTTC
.	TRBV7-9	TRBJ2-7	TRBD1	CASSLTGTYEQYF	TGTGCCAGCAGCTTGACAGGGACCTACGAGCAGTACTTC
.	TRBV25-1	TRBJ2-2	.	CASRTQGNTGELFF	TGTGCCAGCAGGACCCAGGGTAACACCGGGGAGCTGTTTTTT
.	TRBV14	TRBJ1-1	.	CASSQDTGRVRAEAFF	TGTGCCAGCAGCCAAGATACGGGAAGGGTGAGGGCTGAAGCTTTCTTT
.	TRBV5-1	TRBJ1-3	.	CASSQGGGNTIYF	TGCGCCAGCAGTCAGGGAGGTGGAAACACCATATATTTT
.	TRBV6-5	TRBJ1-6	TRBD1	CASSFRTGGAGSPLHF	TGTGCCAGCAGTTTCAGGACAGGGGGCGCGGGTTCACCCCTCCACTTT
.	TRBV7-7	TRBJ2-3	TRBD2	CASSLASGGSTDTQYF	TGTGCTAGCAGCTTAGCCAGCGGGGGTAGCACAGATACGCAGTATTTT
.	TRBV6-1	TRBJ1-1	.	CASSENPLRVNTEAFF	TGTGCCAGCAGTGAAAACCCCCTCAGGGTTAACACTGAAGCTTTCTTT
.	TRBV27	TRBJ2-7	.	CASSQGSYEQYF	TGTGCCAGCAGTCAGGGGTCCTACGAGCAGTACTTC
.	TRBV6-6	TRBJ2-5	.	CASSERETQYF	TGTGCCAGCAGCGAGAGGGAGACCCAGTACTTC
.	TRBV27	TRBJ1-4	TRBD1	CASSLTDRGRKKLFF	TGTGCCAGCAGTTTAACCGACAGGGGACGAAAAAAACTGTTTTTT
.	TRBV7-6	TRBJ2-7	TRBD1	CASSRGTGGGEQYF	TGTGCCAGCAGCAGAGGGACAGGGGGCGGCGAGCAGTACTTC
.	TRBV7-2	TRBJ2-7	.	CASSLSPGDYEQYF	TGTGCCAGCAGCTTATCCCCGGGGGATTACGAGCAGTACTTC
.	TRBV5-1	TRBJ1-5	TRBD1	CASSPGQGNNQPQHF	TGCGCCAGCAGCCCGGGACAGGGTAACAATCAGCCCCAGCATTTT
.	TRBV6-5	TRBJ1-1	.	CASHMNTEAFF	TGTGCCAGCCACATGAACACTGAAGCTTTCTTT
.	TRBV5-1	TRBJ2-7	TRBD2	CASSGGLVPYEQYF	TGCGCCAGCAGTGGTGGACTAGTCCCCTACGAGCAGTACTTC
.	TRBV9	TRBJ2-3	.	CASSPRGGQGGALDTQYF	TGTGCCAGCAGCCCCCGAGGGGGGCAGGGGGGTGCATTGGATACGCAGTATTTT
many	TRBV3-1/TRBV3-2	TRBJ2-7	.	CASSQERQFEQYF	TGTGCCAGCAGCCAAGAACGACAGTTCGAGCAGTACTTC
.	TRBV5-8	TRBJ2-1	TRBD2	CASSLAYTSGIYNEQFF	TGTGCCAGCAGCTTGGCCTATACTAGCGGGATCTACAATGAGCAGTTCTTC
.	TRBV5-1	TRBJ2-7	.	CASSLEGTPYEQYF	TGCGCCAGCAGCTTGGAAGGGACACCCTACGAGCAGTACTTC
.	TRBV6-5	TRBJ2-7	.	CASSPGEYEQYF	TGTGCCAGCAGCCCAGGCGAGTACGAGCAGTACTTC
.	TRBV7-8	TRBJ1-5	.	CASSRDSNQPQHF	TGTGCCAGCAGCCGGGACTCCAATCAGCCCCAGCATTTT
.	TRBV7-2	TRBJ1-2	TRBD1	CASSSQTGDRKNGYTF	TGTGCCAGCAGCTCGCAAACCGGGGACAGGAAGAATGGCTACACCTTC
.	TRBV28	TRBJ1-4	TRBD1	CASTPFTGTGPGSTNEKLFF	TGTGCCAGCACCCCGTTCACCGGGACAGGGCCTGGAAGCACTAATGAAAAACTGTTTTTT
.	TRBV7-2	TRBJ2-3	.	CASSLVGASDTQYF	TGTGCCAGCAGCTTAGTGGGGGCCTCAGATACGCAGTATTTT
once	TRBV13	TRBJ2-1	TRBD1	CASSFLQQGALIHEQFF	TGTGCCAGCAGCTTCCTCCAACAGGGGGCGCTTATCCATGAGCAGTTCTTC
.	TRBV6-4	TRBJ1-4	TRBD1	CASSRDRNEKLFF	TGTGCCAGCAGCCGGGACAGGAATGAAAAACTGTTTTTT
.	TRBV19	TRBJ2-5	TRBD1	CASSPRTGPQETQYF	TGTGCCAGTAGTCCCAGGACAGGGCCCCAAGAGACCCAGTACTTC
.	TRBV6-2/TRBV6-3	TRBJ1-4	.	CASSTRRNNEKLFF	TGTGCCAGCAGTACGAGGCGGAATAATGAAAAACTGTTTTTT
.	TRBV5-1	TRBJ2-3	.	CASSPELVGTDTQYF	TGCGCCAGCAGCCCTGAACTGGTGGGCACAGATACGCAGTATTTT
few	TRBV5-4	TRBJ1-2	TRBD1	CASSWGQGAGGYTF	TGTGCCAGCAGCTGGGGACAGGGGGCGGGTGGCTACACCTTC
.	TRBV6-5	TRBJ2-7	.	CASSYGGTTYEQYF	TGTGCCAGCAGTTACGGGGGCACAACCTACGAGCAGTACTTC
.	TRBV25-1	TRBJ1-2	.	CASSRGGTNYGYTF	TGTGCCAGCAGTAGAGGGGGAACTAACTATGGCTACACCTTC
.	TRBV18	TRBJ1-4	TRBD1	CASSPRQGYDEKLFF	TGTGCCAGCTCACCTCGACAGGGTTATGATGAAAAACTGTTTTTT
.	TRBV5-5	TRBJ1-2	.	CASSLGRNYGYTF	TGTGCCAGCAGCTTGGGCAGAAACTATGGCTACACCTTC
.	TRBV15	TRBJ2-7	TRBD2	CATSKASGSIYYEQYF	TGTGCCACCAGCAAAGCTAGCGGGAGTATCTACTACGAGCAGTACTTC
.	TRBV18	TRBJ2-7	TRBD2	CASSLSGTSNEQYF	TGTGCCAGCTCACTCTCCGGGACTAGTAACGAGCAGTACTTC